What follows are 18 T cell receptor beta chains derived from one specimen sequenced in a study of CD8 T cells in ankylosing spondylitis. TCRdb called the 5' RACE reads again in MiXCR, with one record for every CDR3 protein. The data show about 250,000 distinct CDR3 sequences, roughly a tenth seen once. The sample was blood, either unsorted or a sorted T cell fraction (not recorded which). Receptors were obtained from a male donor with ankylosing spondylitis or in good health (not recorded which).

This clonotype occurred many times. V usage is TRBV4-1 and J usage is TRBJ1-3; possible D gene TRBD1, 6 bases. The V and J ends lost 6 bases and 4 bases respectively, with 16 bases between them. CDR3 length equals 15 residues. CDR1 is MGHRA and CDR2 is YSYEKL in the germline V gene. CDR3: CASRDFQGNGNTIYF. As DNA, the CDR3 is TGCGCCAGCAGGGACTTTCAGGGGAACGGAAACACCATATATTTT.

This clonotype was seen a few times. The chain combines TRBV29-1 with TRBJ2-7; D is undetermined. CDR3 length: 14 amino acids. Germline V gene sequence: CDR1 SQVTM, CDR2 ANQGSEA. Trimming cost V 4 bases and J 5 bases, with 18 bases left between them. The CDR3 DNA follows: TGCAGCGTTGTATCGGGCAGGCGGTTCAACGAGCAGTACTTC. This translates into CSVVSGRRFNEQYF.

Many counts were recorded for this clonotype. The V gene is TRBV19, the J gene TRBJ2-2; no definite D call. The CDR3 spans 15 residues. From germline, CDR1 is LNHDA and CDR2 SQIVND (reference sequence). V was cut by 6 bases and J by 0 bases, with 11 bases left in between. CDR3 loop: CASRGTGANTGELFF. The CDR3 region has the DNA TGTGCCAGTAGGGGAACGGGCGCGAACACCGGGGAGCTGTTTTTT.

There are many counts of this clonotype. V is TRBV14 and J is TRBJ1-1; D not resolved. CDR1 and CDR2 from the germline V gene are SGHDN and FVKESK. The CDR3 consists of 14 residues. The ends were cut back, 0 bases at V and 4 bases at J, with 9 bases in the middle. CDR3 nucleotides: TGTGCCAGCAGCCAAGAAATACTTTTCACTGAAGCTTTCTTT. It yields the protein CASSQEILFTEAFF.

This clonotype was observed many times. This chain joins TRBV12-3 or TRBV12-4 and TRBJ1-2, with unresolved D. The CDR3 runs to 12 residues. Trimming took off 6 bases at V and 0 bases at J, with 5 bases between the two ends. This chain's CDR3 is CASSRTNYGYTF. The CDR3 DNA reads as TGTGCCAGCAGCAGAACTAACTATGGCTACACCTTC.

This clonotype was seen ten or more times. This chain joins TRBV29-1 and TRBJ2-1; TRBD1 might be the D (6 bases). Germline V CDR1 and CDR2: SQVTM, ANQGSEA. The V end lost 7 bases, the J end lost 4 bases, and 8 bases lay between the germline ends. This CDR3 contains 11 residues. The CDR3 here is CSGGGYNEQFF. The CDR3 coding sequence is TGCAGCGGAGGGGGATACAATGAGCAGTTCTTC.

The V and J genes are TRBV27 and TRBJ2-6; tentatively, D is TRBD1 or TRBD2 (5 bases each). CDR3 length equals 15 residues. Germline CDR1 MNHEY, CDR2 SMNVEV (reference sequence). V lost 3 bases, J lost 1 base, and 7 bases lay in between. The DNA of the CDR3 is TGTGCCAGCAGTTTCTGGGGGTCTGGGGCCAACGTCCTGACTTTC. It yields the protein CASSFWGSGANVLTF.

About this clonotype itself: A read error is possible here, since a much larger clone lies one base away. The chain employs TRBV28 and TRBJ2-7; either TRBD1 or TRBD2 may supply D (5 bases each). The CDR3 is 15 residues long. Germline V lookup: CDR1 MDHEN, CDR2 SYDVKM. The CDR3 reads CTSSSGAGLRGEQYF. DNA of the CDR3: TGTACCAGCAGCTCCGGGGCAGGGCTTCGAGGCGAGCAGTACTTC.

The sample holds a few counts of this clonotype. The J gene is TRBJ2-5, the V gene TRBV7-8; D possibly uses TRBD1 or TRBD2 (5 bases each). The ends were cut back, 3 bases at V and 4 bases at J, with 9 bases in the middle. Per the germline V gene, CDR1 is SGHVS and CDR2 is FQNEAQ. The CDR3 has 13 amino acids. The DNA of the CDR3 is TGTGCCAGCAGCTTTCTGAGGGGAGAGACCCAGTACTTC. As protein: CASSFLRGETQYF.

This clonotype was recorded many times. The J gene is TRBJ2-2, the V gene TRBV3-1, with a weak D call TRBD1 (6 bases). Trimming took off 4 bases at V and 0 bases at J, with 12 bases between the two ends. Germline CDR1 and CDR2: LGHDT and YNNKEL (reference sequence). The CDR3 is 16 amino acids. CDR3 amino acids: CASSLPGVSNTGELFF. The DNA for the CDR3 is TGTGCCAGCAGCCTCCCAGGGGTTTCGAACACCGGGGAGCTGTTTTTT.

This clonotype was counted between two and nine times. The CDR3 bases are TGTGCCAGCAGTCCTGAGGGCCAGGGGAGTCAGCCCCAGCATTTT. Translated: CASSPEGQGSQPQHF. The V and J genes are TRBV6-1 and TRBJ1-5, with D possibly TRBD1 on 6 matching bases. CDR1 and CDR2 (germline): MNHNS, SASEGT. Trimming cost V 5 bases and J 6 bases, with 17 bases left between them. The CDR3 sequence is 15 residues long.

This clonotype appeared many times. The chain has TRBV7-9 and TRBJ1-4; 7 nucleotides line up with TRBD1. The ends lost 4 bases at V and 8 bases at J; junction bases unmatched: 16. The CDR3 length is 17 residues. Germline CDR1 is SEHNR and CDR2 is FQNEAQ (reference sequence). DNA of the CDR3: TGTGCCAGCAGCTCCGGGACAGCTCAATGGGGAGGCGAAAAACTGTTTTTT. It codes for CASSSGTAQWGGEKLFF. Filled out from reference TRBV7-9 and TRBJ1-4, the complete variable domain reads DTGVSQNPRHKITKRGQNVTFRCDPISEHNRLYWYRQTLGQGPEFLTYFQNEAQLEKSRLLSDRFSAERPKGSFSTLEIQRTEQGDSAMYLCASSSGTAQWGGEKLFFGSGTQLSVL.

For this clonotype: This could be a read error, since a much larger clone is one nucleotide away. This chain connects TRBV11-1 to TRBJ2-1, with D perhaps TRBD2 (6 bases). The CDR3 has 15 residues. From germline, CDR1 is SGHAT and CDR2 FQDESV (reference sequence). This CDR3 is CASSQPGLAQNGQFF. CDR3 in DNA: TGTGCCAGCAGCCAACCGGGTCTAGCGCAAAATGGGCAGTTCTTC.

This clonotype was seen repeatedly, ten times or more. This chain links TRBV28 with TRBJ2-2, with 8 bases lining up with TRBD1. Germline assignment: CDR1 MDHEN and CDR2 SYDVKM. J was trimmed by 6 bases and V by 6 bases; bases with no gene match: 6. This CDR3 contains 14 residues. The CDR3 is CASSGQGSAGELFF. In DNA form, the CDR3 reads TGTGCCAGCAGCGGACAGGGCTCCGCCGGGGAGCTGTTTTTT.

This clonotype was detected only a few times. The chain recombines TRBV5-1 with TRBJ2-5, with TRBD1 identical over 9 bases. V shed 3 bases, J shed 4 bases, and the junction held 13 bases outside the gene matches. The CDR3 is 17 amino acids. Looked up from germline, CDR1 is SGHRS and CDR2 is YFSETQ. The chain's CDR3 is CASSSGTGNSIRETQYF. As DNA, the CDR3 is TGCGCCAGCAGCTCCGGGACAGGGAATTCAATCCGAGAGACCCAGTACTTC.

At least ten counts were recorded for this clonotype. The CDR3 DNA sequence: TGCGCCAGCAGCTTGGGGGATTCGAGGGCCGTCCAGACCCAGTACTTC. It encodes CASSLGDSRAVQTQYF. The chain uses TRBV5-1 and TRBJ2-5, with D possibly being TRBD2 (5 bases). The CDR3 has 16 amino acids. V lost 0 bases and J lost 6, with 18 bases in between. Looked up from germline, CDR1 is SGHRS and CDR2 is YFSETQ.

This clonotype was counted at least ten times. This chain's CDR3 is CASSEDRGQKETQYF. The CDR3 DNA follows: TGTGCCAGCAGTGAAGACAGGGGGCAGAAAGAGACCCAGTACTTC. J is TRBJ2-5 and V is TRBV25-1; 10 bases agree with TRBD1. This CDR3 spans 15 amino acids. After removal of 2 bases from V and 3 bases from J, the junction contained 3 bases not matched to a gene. The germline V gene encodes CDR1 MGHDK and CDR2 SYGVNS.

This clonotype was recorded many times. The chain joins TRBV20-1 to TRBJ2-2, with TRBD2 as a possible D gene (5 bases). Germline lookup yields CDR1 DFQATT and CDR2 SNEGSKA (reference sequence). The CDR3 covers 14 residues. Trimming stripped 6 bases from V and 5 bases from J, with 16 bases between. The CDR3 nucleotides are TGCAGTGCCCCGGCGGACGGGAAAACCGGGGAGCTGTTTTTT. This codes for CSAPADGKTGELFF.